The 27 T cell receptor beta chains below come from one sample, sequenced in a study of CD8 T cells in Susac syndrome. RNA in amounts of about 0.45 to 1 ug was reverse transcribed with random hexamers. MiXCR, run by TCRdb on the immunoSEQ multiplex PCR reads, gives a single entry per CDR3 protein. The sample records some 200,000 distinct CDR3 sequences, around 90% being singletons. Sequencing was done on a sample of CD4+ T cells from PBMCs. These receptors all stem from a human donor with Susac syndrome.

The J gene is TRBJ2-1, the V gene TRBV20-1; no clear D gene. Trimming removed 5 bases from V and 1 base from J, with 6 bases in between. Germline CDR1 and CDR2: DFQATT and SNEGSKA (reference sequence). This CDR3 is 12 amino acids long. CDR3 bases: TGCAGTGCTGTACTTTCCTACAATGAGCAGTTCTTC. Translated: CSAVLSYNEQFF.

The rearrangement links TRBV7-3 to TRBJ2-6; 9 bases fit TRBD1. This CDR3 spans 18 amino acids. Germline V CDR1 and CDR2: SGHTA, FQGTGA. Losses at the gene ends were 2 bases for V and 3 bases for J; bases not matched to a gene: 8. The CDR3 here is CASSLGGTGLGGANVLTF. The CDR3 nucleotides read TGTGCCAGCAGCTTAGGGGGGACAGGGCTGGGTGGGGCCAACGTCCTGACTTTC. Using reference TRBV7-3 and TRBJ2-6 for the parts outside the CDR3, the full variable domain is GAGVSQTPSNKVTEKGKYVELRCDPISGHTALYWYRQSLGQGPEFLIYFQGTGAADDSGLPNDRFFAVRPEGSVSTLKIQRTERGDSAVYLCASSLGGTGLGGANVLTFGAGSRLTVL.

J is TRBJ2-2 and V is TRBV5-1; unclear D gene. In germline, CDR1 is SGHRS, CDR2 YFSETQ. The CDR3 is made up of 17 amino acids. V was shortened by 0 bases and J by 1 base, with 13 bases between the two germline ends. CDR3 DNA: TGCGCCAGCAGCTTGGCCCACCGGGCCCTGAACACCGGGGAGCTGTTTTTT. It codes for CASSLAHRALNTGELFF.

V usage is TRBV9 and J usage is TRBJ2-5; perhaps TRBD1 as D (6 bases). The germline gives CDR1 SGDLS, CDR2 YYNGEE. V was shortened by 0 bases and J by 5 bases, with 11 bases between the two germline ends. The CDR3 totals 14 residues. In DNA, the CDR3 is TGTGCCAGCAGCGTAGGGACAGTTCGGGAGACCCAGTACTTC. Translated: CASSVGTVRETQYF.

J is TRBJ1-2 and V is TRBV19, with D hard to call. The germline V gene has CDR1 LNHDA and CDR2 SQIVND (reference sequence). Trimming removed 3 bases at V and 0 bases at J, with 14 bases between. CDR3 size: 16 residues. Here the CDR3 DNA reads TGTGCCAGTAGTATCGGCCCAGGCAACACTAACTATGGCTACACCTTC. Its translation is CASSIGPGNTNYGYTF.

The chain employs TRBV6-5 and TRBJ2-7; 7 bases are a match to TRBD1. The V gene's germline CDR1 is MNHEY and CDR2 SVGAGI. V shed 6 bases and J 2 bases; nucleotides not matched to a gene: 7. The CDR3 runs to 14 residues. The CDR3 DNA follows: TGTGCCAGCAGCCACCGACAGGGAACCTACGAGCAGTACTTC. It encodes CASSHRQGTYEQYF.

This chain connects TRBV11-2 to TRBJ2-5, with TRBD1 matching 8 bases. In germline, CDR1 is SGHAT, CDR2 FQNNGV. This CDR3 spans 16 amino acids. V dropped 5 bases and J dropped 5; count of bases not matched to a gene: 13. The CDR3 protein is CASSPQTRQGRETQYF. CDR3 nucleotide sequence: TGTGCCAGCAGCCCCCAAACCCGACAGGGGAGGGAGACCCAGTACTTC.

The CDR3: CASSPRTVNTGELFF. CDR3 in DNA: TGTGCCAGCAGCCCGAGGACGGTAAACACCGGGGAGCTGTTTTTT. This chain joins TRBV11-2 and TRBJ2-2; D not resolved. Germline CDR1 and CDR2: SGHAT and FQNNGV. Trimming removed 5 bases at V and 2 bases at J, with 12 bases between. This CDR3 is 15 amino acids long.

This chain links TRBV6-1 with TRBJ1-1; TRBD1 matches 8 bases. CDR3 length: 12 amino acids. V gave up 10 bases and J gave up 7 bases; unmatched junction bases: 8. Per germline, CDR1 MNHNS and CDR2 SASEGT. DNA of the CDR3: TGTGCCATCCAGACAGGGGCGGATGAAGCTTTCTTT. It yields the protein CAIQTGADEAFF.

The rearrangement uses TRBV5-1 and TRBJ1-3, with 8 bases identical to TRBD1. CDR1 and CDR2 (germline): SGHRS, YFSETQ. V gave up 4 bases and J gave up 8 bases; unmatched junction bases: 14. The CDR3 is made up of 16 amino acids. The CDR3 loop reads CASSLAGQGGADTIYF. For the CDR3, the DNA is TGCGCCAGCAGCCTAGCTGGACAGGGTGGGGCCGACACCATATATTTT.

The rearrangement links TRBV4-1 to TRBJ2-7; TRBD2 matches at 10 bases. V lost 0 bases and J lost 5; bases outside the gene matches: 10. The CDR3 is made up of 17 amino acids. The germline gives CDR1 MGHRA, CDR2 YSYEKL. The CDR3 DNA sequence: TGCGCCAGCAGCCAAGACTGGGAAACTAGCGGGATCCACGAGCAGTACTTC. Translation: CASSQDWETSGIHEQYF.

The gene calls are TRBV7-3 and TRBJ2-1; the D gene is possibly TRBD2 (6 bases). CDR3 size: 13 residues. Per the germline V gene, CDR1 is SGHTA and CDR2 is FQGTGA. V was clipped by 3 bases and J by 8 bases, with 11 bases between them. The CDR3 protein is CASSFPGSDEQFF. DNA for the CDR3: TGTGCCAGCAGCTTCCCCGGGAGCGATGAGCAGTTCTTC. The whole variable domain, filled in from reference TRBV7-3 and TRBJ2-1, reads GAGVSQTPSNKVTEKGKYVELRCDPISGHTALYWYRQSLGQGPEFLIYFQGTGAADDSGLPNDRFFAVRPEGSVSTLKIQRTERGDSAVYLCASSFPGSDEQFFGPGTRLTVL.

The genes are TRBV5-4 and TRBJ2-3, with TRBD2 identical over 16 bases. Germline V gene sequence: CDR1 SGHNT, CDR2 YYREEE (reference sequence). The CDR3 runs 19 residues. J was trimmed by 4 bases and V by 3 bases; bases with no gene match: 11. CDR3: CASSSPGLAGGKKADTQYF. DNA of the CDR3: TGTGCCAGCAGCTCACCGGGACTAGCGGGAGGGAAGAAGGCAGATACGCAGTATTTT.

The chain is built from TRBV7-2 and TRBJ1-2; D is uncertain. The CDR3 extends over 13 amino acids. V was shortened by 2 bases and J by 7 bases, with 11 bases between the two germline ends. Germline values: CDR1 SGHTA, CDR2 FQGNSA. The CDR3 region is CASSLLRSSGYTF. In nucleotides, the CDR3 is TGTGCCAGCAGCTTATTGAGAAGCTCTGGCTACACCTTC.

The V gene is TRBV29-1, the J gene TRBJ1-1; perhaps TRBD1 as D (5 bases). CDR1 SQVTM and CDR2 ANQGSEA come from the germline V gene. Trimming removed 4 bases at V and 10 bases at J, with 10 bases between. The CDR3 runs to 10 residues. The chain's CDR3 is CSVVQASAFF. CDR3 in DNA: TGCAGCGTTGTACAGGCGTCAGCTTTCTTT.

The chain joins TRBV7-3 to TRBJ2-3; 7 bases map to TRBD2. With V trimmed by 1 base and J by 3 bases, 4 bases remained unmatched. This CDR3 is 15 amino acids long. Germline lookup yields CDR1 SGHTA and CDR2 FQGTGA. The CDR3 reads CASSLKASGTDTQYF. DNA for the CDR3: TGTGCCAGCAGCTTAAAAGCTAGCGGAACAGATACGCAGTATTTT.

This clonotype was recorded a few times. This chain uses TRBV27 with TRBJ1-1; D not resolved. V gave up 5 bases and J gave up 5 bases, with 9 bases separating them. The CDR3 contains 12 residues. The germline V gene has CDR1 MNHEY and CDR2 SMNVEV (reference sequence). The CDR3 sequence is CASSRQGTEAFF. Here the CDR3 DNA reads TGTGCCAGCAGTCGCCAAGGGACTGAAGCTTTCTTT.

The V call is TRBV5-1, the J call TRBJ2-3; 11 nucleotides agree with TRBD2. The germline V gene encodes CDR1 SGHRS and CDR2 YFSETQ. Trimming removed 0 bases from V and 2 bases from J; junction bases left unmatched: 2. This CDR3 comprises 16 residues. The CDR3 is CASSLGTSGLTDTQYF. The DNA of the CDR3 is TGCGCCAGCAGCTTGGGGACTAGCGGGCTCACAGATACGCAGTATTTT.

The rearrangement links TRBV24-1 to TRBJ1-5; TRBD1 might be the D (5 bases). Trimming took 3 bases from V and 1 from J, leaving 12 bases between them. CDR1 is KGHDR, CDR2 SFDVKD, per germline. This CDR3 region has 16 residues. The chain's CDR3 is CATSDAQGFSNQPQHF. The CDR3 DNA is TGTGCCACCAGTGATGCTCAGGGATTCAGCAATCAGCCCCAGCATTTT.

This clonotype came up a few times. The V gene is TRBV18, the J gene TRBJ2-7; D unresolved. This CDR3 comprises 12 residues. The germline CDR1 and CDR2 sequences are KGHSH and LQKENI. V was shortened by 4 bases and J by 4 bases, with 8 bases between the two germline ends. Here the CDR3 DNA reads TGTGCCAGCTCACAGGAGTCATACGAGCAGTACTTC. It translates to CASSQESYEQYF. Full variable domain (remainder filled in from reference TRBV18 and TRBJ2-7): NAGVMQNPRHLVRRRGQEARLRCSPMKGHSHVYWYRQLPEEGLKFMVYLQKENIIDESGMPKERFSAEFPKEGPSILRIQQVVRGDSAAYFCASSQESYEQYFGPGTRLTVT.

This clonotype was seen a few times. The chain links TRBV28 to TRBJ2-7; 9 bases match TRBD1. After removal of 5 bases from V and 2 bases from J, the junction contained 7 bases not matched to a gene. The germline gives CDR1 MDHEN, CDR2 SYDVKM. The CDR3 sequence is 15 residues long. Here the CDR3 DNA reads TGTGCCAGCAGTAAACAACAGGGGGCGGCCTACGAGCAGTACTTC. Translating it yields CASSKQQGAAYEQYF.

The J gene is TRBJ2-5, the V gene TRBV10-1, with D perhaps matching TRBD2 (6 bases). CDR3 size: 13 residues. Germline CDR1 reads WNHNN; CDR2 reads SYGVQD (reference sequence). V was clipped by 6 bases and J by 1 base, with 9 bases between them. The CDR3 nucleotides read TGCGCCAGCAGCAGGACTATCCAAGAGACCCAGTACTTC. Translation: CASSRTIQETQYF.

The CDR3 sequence is CASSIPRLRGANEQFF. The CDR3 DNA is TGTGCCAGTAGTATCCCTCGCCTCAGGGGAGCCAATGAGCAGTTCTTC. V is TRBV19 and J is TRBJ2-1, with TRBD1 as a possible D gene (6 bases). The V end was cut by 3 bases, the J end by 6 bases, with 18 bases between. CDR3 length equals 16 residues. From germline, CDR1 is LNHDA and CDR2 SQIVND (reference sequence).

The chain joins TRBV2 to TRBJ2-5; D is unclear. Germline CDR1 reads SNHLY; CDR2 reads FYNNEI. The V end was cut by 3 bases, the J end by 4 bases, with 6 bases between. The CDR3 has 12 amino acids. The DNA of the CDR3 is TGTGCCAGCAGTGAGATGTCAGAGACCCAGTACTTC. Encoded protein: CASSEMSETQYF. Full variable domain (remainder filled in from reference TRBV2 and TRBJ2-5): EPEVTQTPSHQVTQMGQEVILRCVPISNHLYFYWYRQILGQKVEFLVSFYNNEISEKSEIFDDQFSVERPDGSNFTLKIRSTKLEDSAMYFCASSEMSETQYFGPGTRLLVL.

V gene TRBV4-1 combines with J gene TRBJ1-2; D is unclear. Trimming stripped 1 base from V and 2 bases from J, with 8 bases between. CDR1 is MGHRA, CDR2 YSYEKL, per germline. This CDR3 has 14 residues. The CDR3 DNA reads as TGCGCCAGCAGCCAAGTTGTAAGCAACTATGGCTACACCTTC. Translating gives CASSQVVSNYGYTF.

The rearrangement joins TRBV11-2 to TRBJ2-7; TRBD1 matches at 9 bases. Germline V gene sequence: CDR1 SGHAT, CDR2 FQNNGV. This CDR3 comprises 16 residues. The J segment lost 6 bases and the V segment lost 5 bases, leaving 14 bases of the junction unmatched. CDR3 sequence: CASSASLGGQGLEQYF. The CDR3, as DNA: TGTGCCAGCAGCGCTTCATTGGGGGGACAGGGTCTCGAGCAGTACTTC.

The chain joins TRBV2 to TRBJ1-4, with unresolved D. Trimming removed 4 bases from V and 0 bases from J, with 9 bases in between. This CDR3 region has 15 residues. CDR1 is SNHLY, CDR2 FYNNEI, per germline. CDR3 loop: CASSAVDTTNEKLFF. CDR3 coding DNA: TGTGCCAGCAGTGCCGTAGACACAACTAATGAAAAACTGTTTTTT.